This TCR beta chain derives from a study of beta chain features in type 1 diabetes (dated by TCRdb to the late 2010s). For context, the study as a whole: No differences in mean age, gender distribution, total cell number or subset yield were found between patients and healthy donors. Regulatory and stem cell-like memory subsets were isolated from only 8 patients and roughly 8 healthy donors, whereas naive and central memory subsets came from all 28 donors. In the study, TCRB repertoires of sorted circulating CD4+ T cell subsets from recently diagnosed type 1 diabetes patients were compared with those of matched healthy donors. A total of roughly 99 million sorted cells were examined across all samples, and the number of cells per subset was strongly correlated with RNA yield.

Here is what the overall study found, with its caveats: PCR may preferentially amplify shorter templates, but because patient and control samples were amplified and corrected together, any resulting skew would affect both groups equally. At VDJ recombination sites, patients with type 1 diabetes made fewer insertions and deleted more nucleotides, a pattern implying thymic rearrangement abnormalities. Because cDNA was sequenced instead of genomic DNA, highly expressing activated cells could be over-represented, though the groups showed no difference in activation or CD3 levels. Only small numbers of individuals were included in the HLA sub-analyses, which left unresolved whether HLA type had any influence on TCRB rearrangement. Type 1 diabetes patients showed a moderate but significant shortening of TCRB CDR3 length in all four CD4+ subsets. Naive, central memory and regulatory TCRB repertoires appeared more similar among patients than among healthy donors.

A single peripheral blood draw of 90 to 150 mL on average was collected from each donor into heparinised tubes. A BD FACSAria II was used to sort naive, central memory, regulatory and stem cell-like memory CD4+ T cells with a panel that included CD45RO, CCR7, CD25, CD127, CD95 and CD27. Every sorted population had a purity above 98%. PBMCs were isolated right away by Lymphoprep density gradient centrifugation and were stained directly, without culture. Samples were stained and sorted in pairs, with one healthy donor and one patient per experiment, so that batch effects were minimized. The entire isolated RNA was reverse transcribed using the High Capacity cDNA Reverse Transcription Kit, and thus expressed TCRB transcripts were sequenced. Deep immunoSEQ sequencing was applied to naive, central memory and regulatory T cell samples, giving an average of about 3.57 million total reads per sample. After sorted cells were lysed in RLT buffer, RNA was extracted with DNase-treated RNeasy Micro or Mini kits, with the choice depending on cell number. Each cell subset was processed on its own to prevent cross-contamination, while patient and healthy donor samples were processed together. The immunoSEQ multiplex PCR was used to amplify TCRB sequences from cDNA, yielding 87-bp fragments that span the CDR3 region. Amplicons were sequenced on the Illumina HiSeq platform. The source study handled its data this way. PCR bias was corrected computationally using synthetic template baselines, and reads within Hamming distance 2 were collapsed, with unmergeable singletons discarded. By aligning reads against IMGT, V, D and J genes, CDR3 length, and insertions or deletions at six rearrangement sites were assigned. Within each subset, clonotype counts were normalized to sorted cell number, after which true diversity and Gini coefficients were computed with the tcR R package. The overlap coefficient, calculated on TCRB nucleotide sequences, was used to quantify repertoire sharing. As a proxy for the pre-selection repertoire, out-of-frame TCRB sequences from naive cells were analyzed. In its TCRdb copy, this immuneACCESS table keeps in-frame sequences only and misses some clones. Where compared with another copy, unresolved V genes explain less than half of these, and the others have no known cause. For V, J and clone size, that table is used; D and trimming come from the DNA. The sample table shows hundreds of thousands of clones, and over 13% are seen once. 0.03% to 0.04% of the sample is taken by the ten largest.

In this sample, this clone turned up a few times. This clone's antigen is unknown. Base qualities are missing; no much larger clone stands one base away. CDR1 and CDR2 are drawn from the germline V gene: SQVTM, ANQGSEA. The CDR3 runs 15 residues from the cysteine to the phenylalanine. The entry retains the CDR3 DNA only, 45 bases that are in frame from base 1. The junction shows trimming of 4 bases on V and 2 bases on J, plus 15 bases between the germline ends. Here the chain combines TRBV29-1 and TRBJ1-5; the D gene cannot be resolved reliably. The specimen was naive CD4+ T cells from blood. The cell subset or site label, as the study defines it: true naive CD4+ T cells. The sequence came from a man aged 18 to 35 with type 1 diabetes. The sequence in DNA is TGCAGCGTTGTAATTCAAGGGCTGGGCAATCAGCCCCAGCATTTT. This sequence encodes CSVVIQGLGNQPQHF.